The T cell receptor (beta chain) under discussion was sequenced for a study of Graves' ophthalmopathy and Graves' hyperthyroidism. CDR3 length: 13 residues. Germline V lookup: CDR1 SQVTM, CDR2 ANQGSEA. V lost 0 bases and J 4 bases, leaving 9 bases between the germline ends. To note about this clonotype: Its antigen is not known.

Study-level results: Detected in blood as well were most expanded thyroid clonotypes with frequency above 0.001.

Transcripts of RNA were the source for amplifying TCR beta CDR3 regions. The first-round RT-PCR employed HTBI primers together with the Qiagen OneStep RT-PCR kit. A multiplex PCR was then performed as the second round. TCRdb re-analysed the multiplex PCR reads in MiXCR, keeping a single row per CDR3 protein. Counted here are roughly 420,000 distinct CDR3 sequences, roughly 21% occurring once; the ten biggest clones make up around 3.2%. The rearrangement joins TRBV29-1 to TRBJ1-2; D may be TRBD1 (5 bases). This receptor was obtained from a woman aged 18-29 years with stable Graves' hyperthyroidism. The source material was peripheral blood. CDR3 region: CSVEDSTVYGYTF. Written as DNA, the CDR3 is TGCAGCGTTGAAGATTCGACAGTCTATGGCTACACCTTC.